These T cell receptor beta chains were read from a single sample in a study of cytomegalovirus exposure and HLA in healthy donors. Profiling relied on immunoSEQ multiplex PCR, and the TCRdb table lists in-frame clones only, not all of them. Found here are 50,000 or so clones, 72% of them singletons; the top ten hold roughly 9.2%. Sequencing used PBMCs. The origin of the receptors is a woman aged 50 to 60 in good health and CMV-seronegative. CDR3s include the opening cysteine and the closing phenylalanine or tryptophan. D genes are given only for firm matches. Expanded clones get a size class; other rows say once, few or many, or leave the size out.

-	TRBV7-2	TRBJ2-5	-	TGTGCCAGCAGCTTTGGAGACAGACAAGAGACCCAGTACTTC	CASSFGDRQETQYF
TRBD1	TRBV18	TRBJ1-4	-	TGTGCCAGCTCACCTACCGGGACAGTAAATGAAAAACTGTTTTTT	CASSPTGTVNEKLFF
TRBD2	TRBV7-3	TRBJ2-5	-	TGTGCCAGCAGCTCTAGCGGGCGGGCAGAGACCCAGTACTTC	CASSSSGRAETQYF
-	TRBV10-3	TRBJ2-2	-	TGTGCCATCGGAGGACGCTTGAACACCGGGGAGCTGTTTTTT	CAIGGRLNTGELFF
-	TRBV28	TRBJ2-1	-	TGTGCCAGCAGTTTGACAGGTCAACAGTTCTTC	CASSLTGQQFF
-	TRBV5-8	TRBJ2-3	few	TGTGCCAGCAGCTTGGCCCAGGACACAGATACGCAGTATTTT	CASSLAQDTDTQYF
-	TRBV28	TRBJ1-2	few	TGTGCCAGCAGTACCGCCCAGGGCGCCTATGGCTACACCTTC	CASSTAQGAYGYTF
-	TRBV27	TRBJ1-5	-	TGTGCCAGCGCCTACAGGGATAGCAATCAGCCCCAGCATTTT	CASAYRDSNQPQHF
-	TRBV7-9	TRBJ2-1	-	TGTGCCAGCAGCTTAGTTGGAGGTCAGTTCTTC	CASSLVGGQFF
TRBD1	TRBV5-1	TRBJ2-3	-	TGCGCCAGCATGCCCCTTGGGGGGACAGGGGGCGATACGCAGTATTTT	CASMPLGGTGGDTQYF
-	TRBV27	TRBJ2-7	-	TGTGCCAGCAGCAAACAGCCCAAGTACGAGCAGTACTTC	CASSKQPKYEQYF
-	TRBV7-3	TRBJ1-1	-	TGTGCCAGCAGCTTAAACGGTCGCAACACTGAAGCTTTCTTT	CASSLNGRNTEAFF
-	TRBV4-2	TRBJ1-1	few	TGTGCCAGCAGCCAAGAAAGTGAAACAGACCTTTGGCACACTGAAGCTTTCTTT	CASSQESETDLWHTEAFF
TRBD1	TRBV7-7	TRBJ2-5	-	TGTGCTAGCCCCGTCACAGGGGGCGAGACCCAGTACTTC	CASPVTGGETQYF
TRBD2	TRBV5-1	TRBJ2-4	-	TGCGCCAGCAGCTTTCAAGCGGGGGAAGGGAACATTCAGTACTTC	CASSFQAGEGNIQYF
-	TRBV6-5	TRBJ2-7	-	TGTGCCAGCAGTTACGCGGGACGCCACGAGCAGTACTTC	CASSYAGRHEQYF
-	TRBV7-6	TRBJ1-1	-	TGTGCCAGCAGCTTAGCCCAGGGGCGCGTGGGGGATGATGGAGCTTTCTTT	CASSLAQGRVGDDGAFF
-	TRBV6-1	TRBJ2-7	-	TGTGCCAGCAGACAGCACTACGAGCAGTACTTC	CASRQHYEQYF
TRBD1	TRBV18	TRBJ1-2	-	TGTGCCAGCTCAGAACAGGGGGAATCATATGGCTACACCTTC	CASSEQGESYGYTF
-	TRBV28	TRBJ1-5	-	TGTGCCAGCAGTTCGGGGGGGGTTCAGCCCCAGCATTTT	CASSSGGVQPQHF
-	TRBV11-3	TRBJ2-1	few	TGTGCCAGCAGCTTAGACCTGGCCAATGAGCAGTTCTTC	CASSLDLANEQFF
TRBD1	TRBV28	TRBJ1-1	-	TGTGCCAGCACAGACCCCGGGACAGGGGGAACCCAAGCTTTCTTT	CASTDPGTGGTQAFF
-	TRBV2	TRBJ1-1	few	TGTGCCAGCTCCCGAGGAGATATGAACACTGAAGCTTTCTTT	CASSRGDMNTEAFF
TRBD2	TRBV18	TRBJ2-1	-	TGTGCCAGCTCACCGATGAGCGGGGGGGCCCATGAGCAGTTCTTC	CASSPMSGGAHEQFF
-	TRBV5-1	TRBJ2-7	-	TGCGCCAGCAGCTTGGTGGCTGCGGTAGGAGACGAGCAGTACTTC	CASSLVAAVGDEQYF
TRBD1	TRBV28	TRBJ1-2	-	TGTGCCAGCAGCCCACAGGGGAACTATGGCTACACCTTC	CASSPQGNYGYTF
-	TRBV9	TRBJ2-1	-	TGTGCCAGCAGCCCTAGTAAGGGGGACGGGCACAATGAGCAGTTCTTC	CASSPSKGDGHNEQFF
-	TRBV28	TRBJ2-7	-	TGTGCCAGCAGCCCAGGACAGTTGGGAATCCCCTACGAGCAGTACTTC	CASSPGQLGIPYEQYF
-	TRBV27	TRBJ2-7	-	TGTGCCAGCAGTTTATCTGGAGGGGGCAGCTCCTACGAGCAGTACTTC	CASSLSGGGSSYEQYF
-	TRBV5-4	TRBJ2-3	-	TGTGCCAGCAGAACTAGTAAAGAGAGCACAGATACGCAGTATTTT	CASRTSKESTDTQYF
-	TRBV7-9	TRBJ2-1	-	TGTGCCAGCAGCCAACCGCGGCGCGGGAACGGGTCTAGCTACAATGAGCAGTTCTTC	CASSQPRRGNGSSYNEQFF
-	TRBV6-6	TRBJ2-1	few	TGTGCCAGCAGTTACCGGGACAATGAGCAGTTCTTC	CASSYRDNEQFF
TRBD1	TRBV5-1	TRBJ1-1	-	TGCGCCAGCAGCACACAGGGGGCTGGCACTGAAGCTTTCTTT	CASSTQGAGTEAFF
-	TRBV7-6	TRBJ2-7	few	TGTGCCAGCAGCTTAGGACGGAGCCCATACGAGCAGTACTTC	CASSLGRSPYEQYF
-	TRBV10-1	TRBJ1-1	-	TGCGCCAGCAGTGGCCCCCCCCCAGGGATGAACACTGAAGCTTTCTTT	CASSGPPPGMNTEAFF
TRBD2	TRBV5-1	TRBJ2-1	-	TGCGCCAGCAGCGCGGGGGACGGAGGCTACAATGAGCAGTTCTTC	CASSAGDGGYNEQFF
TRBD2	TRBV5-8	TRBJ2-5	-	TGTGCCAGCAGCTTCGGCGGGGGGGCCGGAGAGACCCAGTACTTC	CASSFGGGAGETQYF
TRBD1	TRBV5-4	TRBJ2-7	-	TGTGCCAGCAGCTTGGGGAAATCAGGGGGCCTCTACGAGCAGTACTTC	CASSLGKSGGLYEQYF
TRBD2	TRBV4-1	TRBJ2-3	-	TGCGCCAGCAGCCAAGAGGTGGCTAGCGGGAGAAATGCAGATACGCAGTATTTT	CASSQEVASGRNADTQYF
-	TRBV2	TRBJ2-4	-	TGTGCCAGCAGTGTGGACAGTTTAGCCAAAAACATTCAGTACTTC	CASSVDSLAKNIQYF
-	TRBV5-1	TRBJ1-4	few	TGCGCCAGCAGTTCACAGACCGACGAAAAACTGTTTTTT	CASSSQTDEKLFF
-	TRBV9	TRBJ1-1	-	TGTGCCAGCAGCGTAGGGAGCCGGAACACTGAAGCTTTCTTT	CASSVGSRNTEAFF
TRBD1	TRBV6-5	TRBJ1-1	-	TGTGCCAGCAGTTACTCGACAGGGACGGACACTGAAGCTTTCTTT	CASSYSTGTDTEAFF
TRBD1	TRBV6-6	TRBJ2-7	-	TGTGCCAGCAGTTACCTCGGGACAGGGTATCCGCAGTACTTC	CASSYLGTGYPQYF
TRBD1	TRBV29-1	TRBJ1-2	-	TGCAGCGTTGCCCCTACAGGGGGCGTTCGGGATGGCTACACCTTC	CSVAPTGGVRDGYTF
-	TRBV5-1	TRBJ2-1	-	TGCGCCAGCAGCTCCCATCCGGGGAATGAGCAGTTCTTC	CASSSHPGNEQFF
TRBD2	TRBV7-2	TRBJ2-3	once	TGTGCCAGCAGCATAAATAGCGGGAGCCCCACAGATACGCAGTATTTT	CASSINSGSPTDTQYF
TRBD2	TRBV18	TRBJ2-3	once	TGTGCCAGCTCACCAAGTGGAGCGGGGGCATTCACAGATACGCAGTATTTT	CASSPSGAGAFTDTQYF
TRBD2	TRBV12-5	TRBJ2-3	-	TGTGCTAGTGGTTTGGTGCCGGGGGGGGATTCGCAGTATTTT	CASGLVPGGDSQYF
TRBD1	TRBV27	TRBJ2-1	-	TGTGCCAGCCGCCGGGACAGGGCCTACAATGAGCAGTTCTTC	CASRRDRAYNEQFF
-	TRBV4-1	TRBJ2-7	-	TGCGCCAGCAGCCAAGATCCCCAGGGGGGAAGTTCCTACGAGCAGTACTTC	CASSQDPQGGSSYEQYF
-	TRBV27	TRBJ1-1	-	TGTGCCAGCAGGTCCCCCATTGAAGCTTTCTTT	CASRSPIEAFF